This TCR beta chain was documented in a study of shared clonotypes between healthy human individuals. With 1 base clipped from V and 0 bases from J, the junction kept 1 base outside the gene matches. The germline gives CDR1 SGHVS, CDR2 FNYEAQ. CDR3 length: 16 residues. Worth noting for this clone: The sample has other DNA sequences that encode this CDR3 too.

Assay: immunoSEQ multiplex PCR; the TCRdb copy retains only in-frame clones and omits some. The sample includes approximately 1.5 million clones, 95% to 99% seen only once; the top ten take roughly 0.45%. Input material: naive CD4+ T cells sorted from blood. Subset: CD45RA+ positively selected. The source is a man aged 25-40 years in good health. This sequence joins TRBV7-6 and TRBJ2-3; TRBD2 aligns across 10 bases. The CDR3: CASSLGTSGSTDTQYF. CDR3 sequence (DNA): TGTGCCAGCAGCTTAGGGACTAGCGGAAGCACAGATACGCAGTATTTT.